Below, one T cell receptor (beta chain) is given with its context. What this receptor recognizes is not known. Library preparation used the iRepertoire multiplex PCR system with TCR subtype-specific primers for both bulk and single-cell sequencing. Multiplex PCR using primers aimed at the V, D and J gene regions produced the bulk TCR beta libraries. Roughly 95-500 ng of RNA per sample served as input for bulk TCR library preparation. An Illumina MiSeq was used to sequence the bulk TCR beta amplicons. The study's own analysis went as follows. Sample misassignments and low-quality sequencing reads were filtered out during quality control steps. CDR3 was defined as the amino acids lying between the Y[YFLI]C motif of the V-gene and the [FW]GXGT motif of the J-segment. The IMGT database served as the reference for assigning TRBV and TRBJ genes and CDR3 clonotypes. Per-sample TRBV expression was normalized to the mean of the same gene in PBMC from a few dozen healthy donors. TCRdb reprocessed the reads into one record per CDR3 protein sequence, lacking DNA. The V and J calls reflect TCRdb's pipeline rather than the authors' work. Per the sample table, the count is about 21,000 distinct CDR3 sequences. Of the sample, 7.5% is held by the ten largest clones.

The germline V gene supplies CDR1 KGHDR and CDR2 SFDVKD. From its cysteine to its phenylalanine, the CDR3 spans 15 amino acids. DNA for this receptor is not on file. This specimen comes from a study of T cells in severe cutaneous drug reactions (dated by TCRdb to between 2018 and 2020). Notes on the research overall: Patients were recruited between about 2011 and 2018 from Taiwan, Thailand and a European registry network. The culprit drug was assigned using the Naranjo algorithm and the ALDEN drug causality algorithm. Patients in either the acute or the recovery stage provided biological samples, such as blister fluids/cells and PBMC. Single-cell sequencing, quantitative PCR validation, functional assays and transgenic mouse experiments were combined with bulk TCR sequencing. Enrollment was limited to patients whose SJS/TEN or DRESS diagnosis was probable or definite according to RegiSCAR criteria. Libraries used iRepertoire multiplex PCR; authors cited a comparison showing similar capture of abundant clonotypes across iRepertoire and 5' RACE methods with or without UMI.

The paper as a whole reports these results and caveats: Although undetectable or scarce in tolerant-control and healthy-donor PBMC, a public TCRbeta CDR3 was found in all seven CBZ-SJS/TEN blister samples, at a mean of approximately 14%. CBZ-SJS/TEN patients showed strongly increased TRBV12-4 usage, with an average of approximately 30% in blister cells and 4% to 6% in PBMC. The authors noted that whether the public TCR generalizes to SJS/TEN caused by other drugs still needs further study.

Sequencing was performed on donors who were patients with carbamazepine-induced Stevens-Johnson syndrome or toxic epidermal necrolysis (CBZ-SJS/TEN). Peripheral blood repertoires were obtained from CBZ-SJS/TEN patients of Han Chinese (roughly five) and European (about 6) origin. Next-generation sequencing was used to profile the T cell receptor repertoires of patients with drug-induced severe cutaneous adverse reactions in a search for drug-specific clonotypes. RNA was isolated from either blister cells of skin lesions or peripheral blood mononuclear cells. The TCR sequence derives from a human donor with toxic epidermal necrolysis, a severe cutaneous drug reaction. The rearrangement combines TRBV24-1 with TRBJ2-3; there is no DNA to check the TCRdb D call of TRBD2. The material sequenced was PBMCs. The CDR3 region has the sequence CATSDSWAHTDTQYF.